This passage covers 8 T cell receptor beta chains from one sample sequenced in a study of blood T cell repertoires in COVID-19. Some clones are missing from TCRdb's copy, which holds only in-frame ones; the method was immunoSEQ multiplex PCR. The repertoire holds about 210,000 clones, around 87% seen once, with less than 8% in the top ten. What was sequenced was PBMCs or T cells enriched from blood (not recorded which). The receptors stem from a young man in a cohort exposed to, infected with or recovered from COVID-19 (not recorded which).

CDR3 amino acids: CASSLAAGTGTYEQYF. CDR3 nucleotide sequence: TGTGCCAGCAGTTTGGCTGCCGGGACAGGGACCTACGAGCAGTACTTC. The genes are TRBV27 and TRBJ2-7, with TRBD1 identical over 9 bases. Per the germline V gene, CDR1 is MNHEY and CDR2 is SMNVEV (reference sequence). Unmatched junction bases numbered 8, after V lost 3 bases and J lost 2 bases. This CDR3 comprises 16 residues.

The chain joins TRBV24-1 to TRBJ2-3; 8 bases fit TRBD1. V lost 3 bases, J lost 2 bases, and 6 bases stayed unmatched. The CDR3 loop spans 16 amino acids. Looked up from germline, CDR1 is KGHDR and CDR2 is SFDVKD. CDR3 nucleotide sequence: TGTGCCACCAGTGATCCCGGGACAGGACACACAGATACGCAGTATTTT. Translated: CATSDPGTGHTDTQYF.

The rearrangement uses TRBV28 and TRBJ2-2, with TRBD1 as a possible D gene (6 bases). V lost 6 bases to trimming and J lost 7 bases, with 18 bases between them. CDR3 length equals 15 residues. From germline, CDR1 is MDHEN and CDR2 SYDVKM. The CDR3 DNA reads TGTGCCAGCAGCTTCCGCCCCAGGGGTTTCGGGGAGCTGTTTTTT. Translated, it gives CASSFRPRGFGELFF.

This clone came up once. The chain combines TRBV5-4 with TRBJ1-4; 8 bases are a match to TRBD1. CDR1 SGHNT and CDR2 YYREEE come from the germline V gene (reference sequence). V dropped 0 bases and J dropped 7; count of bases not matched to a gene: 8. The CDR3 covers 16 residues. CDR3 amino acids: CASSLDPGTGGEKLFF. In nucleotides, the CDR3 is TGTGCCAGCAGCTTGGACCCCGGGACAGGCGGTGAAAAACTGTTTTTT.

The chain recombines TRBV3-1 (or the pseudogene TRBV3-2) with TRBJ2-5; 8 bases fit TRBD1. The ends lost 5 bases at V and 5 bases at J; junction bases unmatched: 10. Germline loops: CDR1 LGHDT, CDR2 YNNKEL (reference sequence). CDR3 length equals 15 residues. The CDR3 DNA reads TGTGCCAGCAGCACTGCCGGGACAGGAGGGGAGACCCAGTACTTC. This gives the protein CASSTAGTGGETQYF.

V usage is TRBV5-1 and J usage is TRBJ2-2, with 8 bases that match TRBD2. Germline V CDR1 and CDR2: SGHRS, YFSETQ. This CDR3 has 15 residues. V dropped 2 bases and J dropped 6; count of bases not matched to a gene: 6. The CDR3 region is CASSFRGGEAGELFF. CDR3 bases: TGCGCCAGCAGCTTCCGGGGGGGTGAGGCCGGGGAGCTGTTTTTT.

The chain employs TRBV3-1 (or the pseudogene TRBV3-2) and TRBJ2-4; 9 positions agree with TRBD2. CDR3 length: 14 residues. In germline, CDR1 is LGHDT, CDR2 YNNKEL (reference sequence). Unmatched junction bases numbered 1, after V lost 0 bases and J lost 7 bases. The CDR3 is CASSQDSGSNIQYF. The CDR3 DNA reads TGTGCCAGCAGCCAAGATAGCGGGAGTAACATTCAGTACTTC.

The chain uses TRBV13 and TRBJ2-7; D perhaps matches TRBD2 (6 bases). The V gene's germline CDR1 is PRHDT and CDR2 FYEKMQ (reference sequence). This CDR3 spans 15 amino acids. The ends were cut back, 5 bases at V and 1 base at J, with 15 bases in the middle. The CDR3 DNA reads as TGTGCCAGCAGCAACGGACTATCCCCGTCCTACGAGCAGTACTTC. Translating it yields CASSNGLSPSYEQYF.